Below are 5 T cell receptor beta chains sequenced from a single sample in a study of neurological immune-mediated disorders. Using its own MiXCR run on the 5' RACE reads, TCRdb lists one record per CDR3 protein. There are about 38,000 distinct CDR3 sequences in the sample; 11% occur only once, and roughly 4% lies in the top ten. Sample: CD4+ T cells from blood. These receptors were collected from a woman in her twenties or thirties with HTLV-1-associated myelopathy (HAM/TSP).

This clonotype appeared a few times. V usage is TRBV4-1 and J usage is TRBJ2-7; D possibly corresponds to TRBD1 (5 bases). From germline, CDR1 is MGHRA and CDR2 YSYEKL. The length of the CDR3 is 13 residues. Trimming stripped 4 bases from V and 4 bases from J, with 11 bases between. In DNA form, the CDR3 reads TGCGCCAGCAGCCCGACAGCTAAATACGAGCAGTACTTC. Encoded protein: CASSPTAKYEQYF.

This clonotype was recorded at least ten times. The V call is TRBV12-5, the J call TRBJ1-5; D might be TRBD1 (6 bases). The CDR3 is 14 amino acids. Trimming shortened V by 3 bases and J by 6 bases, and 12 bases separated the two germline ends. In germline, CDR1 is LGHNT, CDR2 FRNRAP. This CDR3 is CASGFGGAGQPQHF. CDR3 DNA sequence: TGTGCTAGTGGTTTTGGGGGGGCCGGTCAGCCCCAGCATTTT.

This clonotype was seen ten or more times. The J gene is TRBJ2-1, the V gene TRBV11-1, with D uncertain. Germline V gene data show CDR1 as SGHAT and CDR2 as FQDESV (reference sequence). The CDR3 extends over 16 amino acids. V lost 5 bases and J 0 bases, leaving 14 bases between the germline ends. CDR3 protein: CASSPSHTSSYNEQFF. The CDR3 bases are TGTGCCAGCAGCCCCTCCCACACAAGCTCCTACAATGAGCAGTTCTTC.

This clonotype was picked up many times. CDR3 residues: CSARGEWGTSYEQYF. The CDR3 coding sequence is TGCAGTGCTAGGGGGGAGTGGGGGACCTCCTACGAGCAGTACTTC. The rearrangement uses TRBV20-1 and TRBJ2-7, with D possibly called TRBD1 or TRBD2 (5 bases each). CDR3 length: 15 amino acids. From germline, CDR1 is DFQATT and CDR2 SNEGSKA (reference sequence). With 3 bases removed from V and 0 bases from J, the gap between germline ends came to 15 bases.

This clonotype was observed many times. This chain uses TRBV6-5 with TRBJ2-7, with D perhaps matching TRBD1 (6 bases). The V and J ends lost 5 bases and 3 bases respectively, with 17 bases between them. The V gene's germline CDR1 is MNHEY and CDR2 SVGAGI. The CDR3 is made up of 15 amino acids. The CDR3 region has the DNA TGTGCCAGCAGTCGAACGAGTACAGGGAACTACGAGCAGTACTTC. Translation gives CASSRTSTGNYEQYF.